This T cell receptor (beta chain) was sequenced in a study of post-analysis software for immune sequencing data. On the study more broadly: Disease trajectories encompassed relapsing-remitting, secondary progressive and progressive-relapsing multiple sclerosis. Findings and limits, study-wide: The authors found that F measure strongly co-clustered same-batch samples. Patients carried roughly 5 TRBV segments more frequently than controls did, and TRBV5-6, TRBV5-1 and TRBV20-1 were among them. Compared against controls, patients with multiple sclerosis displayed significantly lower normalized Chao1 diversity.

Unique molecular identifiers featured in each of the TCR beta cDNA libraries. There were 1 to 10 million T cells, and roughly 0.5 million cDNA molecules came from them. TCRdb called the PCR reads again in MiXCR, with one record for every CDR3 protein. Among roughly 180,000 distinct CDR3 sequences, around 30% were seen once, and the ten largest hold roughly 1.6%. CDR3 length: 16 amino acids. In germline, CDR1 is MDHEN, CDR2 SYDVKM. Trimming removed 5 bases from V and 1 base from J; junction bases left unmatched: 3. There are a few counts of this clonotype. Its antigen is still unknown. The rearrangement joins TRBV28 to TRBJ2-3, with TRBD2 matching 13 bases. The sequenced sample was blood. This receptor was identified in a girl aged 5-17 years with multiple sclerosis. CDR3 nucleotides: TGTGCCAGCAGTCACGGACTAGCGGGGGGCACAGATACGCAGTATTTT. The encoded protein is CASSHGLAGGTDTQYF.